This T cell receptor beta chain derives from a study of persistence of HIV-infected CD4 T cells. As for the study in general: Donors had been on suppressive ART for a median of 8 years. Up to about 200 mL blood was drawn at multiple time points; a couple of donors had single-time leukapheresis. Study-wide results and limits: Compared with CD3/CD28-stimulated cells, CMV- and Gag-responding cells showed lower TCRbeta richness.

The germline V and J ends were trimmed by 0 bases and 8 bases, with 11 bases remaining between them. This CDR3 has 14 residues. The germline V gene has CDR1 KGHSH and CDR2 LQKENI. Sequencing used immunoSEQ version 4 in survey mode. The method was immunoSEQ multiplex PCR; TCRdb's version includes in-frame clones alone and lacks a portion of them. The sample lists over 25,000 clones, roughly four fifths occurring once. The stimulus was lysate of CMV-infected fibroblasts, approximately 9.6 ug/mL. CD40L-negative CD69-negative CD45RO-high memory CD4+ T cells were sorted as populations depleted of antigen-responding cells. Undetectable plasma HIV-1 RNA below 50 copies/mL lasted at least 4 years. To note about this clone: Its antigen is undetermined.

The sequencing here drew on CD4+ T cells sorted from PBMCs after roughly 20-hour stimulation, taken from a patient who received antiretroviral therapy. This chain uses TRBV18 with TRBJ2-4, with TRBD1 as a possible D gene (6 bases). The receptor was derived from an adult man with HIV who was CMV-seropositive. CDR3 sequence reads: CASSPPNRADIQYF. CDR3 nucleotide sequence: TGTGCCAGCTCACCACCGAACAGGGCTGACATTCAGTACTTC.